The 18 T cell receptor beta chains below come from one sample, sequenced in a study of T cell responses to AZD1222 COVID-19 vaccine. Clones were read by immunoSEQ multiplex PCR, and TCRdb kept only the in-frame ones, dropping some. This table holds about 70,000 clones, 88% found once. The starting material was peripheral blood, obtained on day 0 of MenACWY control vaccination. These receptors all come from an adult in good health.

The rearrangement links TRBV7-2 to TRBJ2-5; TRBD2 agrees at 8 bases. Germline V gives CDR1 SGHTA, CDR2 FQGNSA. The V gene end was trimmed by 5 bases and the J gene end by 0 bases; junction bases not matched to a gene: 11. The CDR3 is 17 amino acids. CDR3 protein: CASSPMRTSPYQETQYF. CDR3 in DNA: TGTGCCAGCAGCCCAATGCGGACTAGCCCGTACCAAGAGACCCAGTACTTC.

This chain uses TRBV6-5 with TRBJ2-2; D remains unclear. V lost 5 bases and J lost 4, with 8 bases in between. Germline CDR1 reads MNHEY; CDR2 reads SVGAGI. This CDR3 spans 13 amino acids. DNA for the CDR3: TGTGCCAGCAGTCGAAGTAGCACCGGGGAGCTGTTTTTT. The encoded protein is CASSRSSTGELFF.

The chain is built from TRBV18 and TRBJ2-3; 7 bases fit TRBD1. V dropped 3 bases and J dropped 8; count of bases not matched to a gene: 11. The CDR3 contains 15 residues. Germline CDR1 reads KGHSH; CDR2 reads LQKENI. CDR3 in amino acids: CASSPGTTGDVTQYF. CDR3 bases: TGTGCCAGCTCACCGGGGACAACAGGGGATGTTACGCAGTATTTT. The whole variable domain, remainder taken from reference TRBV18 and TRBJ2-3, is NAGVMQNPRHLVRRRGQEARLRCSPMKGHSHVYWYRQLPEEGLKFMVYLQKENIIDESGMPKERFSAEFPKEGPSILRIQQVVRGDSAAYFCASSPGTTGDVTQYFGPGTRLTVL.

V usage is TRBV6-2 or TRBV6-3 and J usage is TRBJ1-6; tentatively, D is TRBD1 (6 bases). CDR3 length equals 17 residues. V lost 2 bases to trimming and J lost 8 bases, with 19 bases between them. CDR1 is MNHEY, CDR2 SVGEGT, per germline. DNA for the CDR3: TGTGCCAGCAGTTACCCCCTTTACAGGGTCGGATATTCACCCCTCCACTTT. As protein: CASSYPLYRVGYSPLHF.

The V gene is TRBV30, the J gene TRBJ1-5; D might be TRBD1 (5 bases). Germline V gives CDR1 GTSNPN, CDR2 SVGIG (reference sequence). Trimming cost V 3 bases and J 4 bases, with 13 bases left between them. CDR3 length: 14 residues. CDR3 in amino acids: CAWRLKGNNQPQHF. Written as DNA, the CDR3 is TGTGCCTGGAGGCTGAAGGGGAATAATCAGCCCCAGCATTTT.

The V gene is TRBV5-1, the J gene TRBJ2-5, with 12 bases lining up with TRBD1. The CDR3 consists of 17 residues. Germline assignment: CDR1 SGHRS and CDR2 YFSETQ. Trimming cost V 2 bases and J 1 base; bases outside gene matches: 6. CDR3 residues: CASSFGTGGVLQETQYF. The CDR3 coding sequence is TGCGCCAGCAGCTTCGGGACAGGGGGCGTCCTCCAAGAGACCCAGTACTTC.

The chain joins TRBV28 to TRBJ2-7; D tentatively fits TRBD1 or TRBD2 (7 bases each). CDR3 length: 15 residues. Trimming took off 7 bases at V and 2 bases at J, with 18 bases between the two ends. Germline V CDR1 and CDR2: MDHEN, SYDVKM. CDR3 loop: CASNVPGGGPYEQYF. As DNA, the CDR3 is TGTGCCAGCAACGTCCCAGGGGGGGGACCCTACGAGCAGTACTTC.

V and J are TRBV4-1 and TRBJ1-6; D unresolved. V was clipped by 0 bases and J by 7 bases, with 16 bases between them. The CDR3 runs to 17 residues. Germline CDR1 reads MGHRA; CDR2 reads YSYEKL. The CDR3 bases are TGCGCCAGCAGCCAAGATCCAGGCCAGAGAGGGAATTCACCCCTCCACTTT. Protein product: CASSQDPGQRGNSPLHF.

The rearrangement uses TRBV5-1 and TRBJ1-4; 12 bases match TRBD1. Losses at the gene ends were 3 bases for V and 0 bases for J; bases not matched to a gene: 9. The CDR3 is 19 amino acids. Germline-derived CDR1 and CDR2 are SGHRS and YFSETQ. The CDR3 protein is CASSSRGTGGYATNEKLFF. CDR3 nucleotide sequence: TGCGCCAGCAGCTCGCGGGGGACAGGGGGCTATGCAACTAATGAAAAACTGTTTTTT.

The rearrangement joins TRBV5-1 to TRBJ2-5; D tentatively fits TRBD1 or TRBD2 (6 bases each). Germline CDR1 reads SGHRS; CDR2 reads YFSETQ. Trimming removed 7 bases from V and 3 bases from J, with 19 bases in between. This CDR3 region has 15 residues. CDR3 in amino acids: CASGNRASAKETQYF. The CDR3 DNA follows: TGCGCCAGCGGAAACAGGGCTAGCGCCAAAGAGACCCAGTACTTC.

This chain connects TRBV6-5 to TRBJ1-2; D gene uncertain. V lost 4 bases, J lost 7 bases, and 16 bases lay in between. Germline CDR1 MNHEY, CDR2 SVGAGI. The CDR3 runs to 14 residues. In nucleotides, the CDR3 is TGTGCCAGCAGTTCTTACCGAAGTGGAGCTGGCTACACCTTC. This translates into CASSSYRSGAGYTF.

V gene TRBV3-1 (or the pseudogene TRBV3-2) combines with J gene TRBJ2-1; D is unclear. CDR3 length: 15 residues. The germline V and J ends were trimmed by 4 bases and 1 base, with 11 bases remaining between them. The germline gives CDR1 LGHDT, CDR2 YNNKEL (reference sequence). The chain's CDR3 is CASSPPKVSYNEQFF. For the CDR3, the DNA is TGTGCCAGCAGCCCTCCGAAAGTTTCCTACAATGAGCAGTTCTTC.

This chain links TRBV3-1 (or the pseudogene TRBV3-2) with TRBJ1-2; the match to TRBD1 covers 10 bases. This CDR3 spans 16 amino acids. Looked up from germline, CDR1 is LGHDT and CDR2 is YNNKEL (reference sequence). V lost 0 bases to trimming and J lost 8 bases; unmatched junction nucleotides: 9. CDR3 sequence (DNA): TGTGCCAGCAGCCAAGAGTGGGACAGGGGCTCGAGGGGCTACACCTTC. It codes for CASSQEWDRGSRGYTF.

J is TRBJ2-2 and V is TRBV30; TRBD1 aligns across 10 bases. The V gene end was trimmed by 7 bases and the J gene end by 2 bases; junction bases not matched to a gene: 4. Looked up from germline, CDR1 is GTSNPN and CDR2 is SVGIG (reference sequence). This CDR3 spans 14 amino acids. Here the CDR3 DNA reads TGTGCCTTTCGGACAGGGGGAAACACCGGGGAGCTGTTTTTT. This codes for CAFRTGGNTGELFF.

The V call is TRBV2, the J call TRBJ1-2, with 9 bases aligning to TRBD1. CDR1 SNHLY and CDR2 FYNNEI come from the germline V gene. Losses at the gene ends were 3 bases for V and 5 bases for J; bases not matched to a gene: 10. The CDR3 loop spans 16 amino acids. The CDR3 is CASSDVDRGGYYGYTF. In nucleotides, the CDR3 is TGTGCCAGCAGTGACGTCGACAGGGGGGGATATTATGGCTACACCTTC.

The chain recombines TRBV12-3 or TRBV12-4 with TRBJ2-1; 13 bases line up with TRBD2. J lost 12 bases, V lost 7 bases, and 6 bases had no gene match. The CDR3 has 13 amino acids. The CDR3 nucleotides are TGTGCCAGCACCCCACTAGCGGGGGGGGTGCAGTTCTTC. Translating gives CASTPLAGGVQFF.

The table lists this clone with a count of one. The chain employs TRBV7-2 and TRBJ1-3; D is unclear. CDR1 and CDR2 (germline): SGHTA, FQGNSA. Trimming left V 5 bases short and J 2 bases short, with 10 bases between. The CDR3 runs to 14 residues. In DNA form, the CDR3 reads TGTGCCAGCAGCCCCCACGGTCCTGGAAACACCATATATTTT. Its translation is CASSPHGPGNTIYF.

The chain's CDR3 is CASSLGQGSTEAFF. The CDR3, as DNA: TGTGCCAGCAGCTTAGGACAGGGTAGCACTGAAGCTTTCTTT. The rearrangement uses TRBV7-3 and TRBJ1-1; TRBD1 matches at 8 bases. Germline trimming cut 2 bases from V and 4 bases from J; bases unmatched to any gene: 3. The CDR3 totals 14 residues. The V gene's germline CDR1 is SGHTA and CDR2 FQGTGA. Combining the CDR3 with reference TRBV7-3 and TRBJ1-1 gives the whole variable domain GAGVSQTPSNKVTEKGKYVELRCDPISGHTALYWYRQSLGQGPEFLIYFQGTGAADDSGLPNDRFFAVRPEGSVSTLKIQRTERGDSAVYLCASSLGQGSTEAFFGQGTRLTVV.